The source of this TCR beta chain is a study of blood T cell repertoires in COVID-19. Whole-study context: COVID-19 samples from acute and convalescent phases originated in the United States, Italy and Spain. Sources were T cells, B-cell-depleted T cells, or PBMCs; the material itself was cDNA or gDNA.

Seattle patient enrollment occurred during active infection, with longitudinal follow-up thereafter. The CDR3 extends over 14 amino acids. The V and J ends lost 7 bases and 2 bases, in that order; junction bases with no gene match: 5. The germline V gene encodes CDR1 MNHEY and CDR2 SVGAGI. This table comes from immunoSEQ multiplex PCR, and its TCRdb copy is limited to in-frame clones, with some not included. The sample comprises roughly 170,000 clones, around 87% of which are singletons, and about 12% rests with the top ten. The chain is built from TRBV6-5 and TRBJ1-5; 7 bases line up with TRBD1. The receptor was derived from an older woman with COVID-19, enrolled during active disease. The sequencing sample was made of peripheral blood. The CDR3 loop reads CASKRQGRNQPQHF. For the CDR3, the DNA is TGTGCCAGCAAGCGACAGGGACGCAATCAGCCCCAGCATTTT.